This TCR beta chain originates from a study of PD-L1 blockade in urothelial cancer. Whole-study results and caveats: Sub-median blood TCR clonality before treatment predicted longer survival.

With regard to this clone: Its matching antigen is unknown.

Time point given: peripheral blood 6 weeks after treatment start. Here immunoSEQ multiplex PCR was the method, and the copy in TCRdb shows in-frame clones only, minus some. The repertoire holds 100,000 to 150,000 clones, with roughly 88% as singletons. Trimming took off 7 bases at V and 1 base at J, with 20 bases between the two ends. This CDR3 contains 16 residues. Germline CDR1 reads SQVTM; CDR2 reads ANQGSEA. Sample: PBMCs, taken around atezolizumab (anti-PD-L1) treatment. The chain recombines TRBV29-1 with TRBJ2-4; D perhaps matches TRBD2 (5 bases). This clonotype was sampled from a man aged 50 or older with urothelial cancer. The CDR3, as DNA: TGCAGCGCCCGAATTGGGATTGAGGGCGCCAAAAACATTCAGTACTTC. Residues: CSARIGIEGAKNIQYF. Combining the CDR3 with reference TRBV29-1 and TRBJ2-4 gives the whole variable domain SAVISQKPSRDICQRGTSLTIQCQVDSQVTMMFWYRQQPGQSLTLIATANQGSEATYESGFVIDKFPISRPNLTFSTLTVSNMSPEDSSIYLCSARIGIEGAKNIQYFGAGTRLSVL.